The 10 T cell receptor beta chains listed next were all sequenced from one sample in a study of blood T cell repertoires in COVID-19. This table comes from immunoSEQ multiplex PCR, and its TCRdb copy is limited to in-frame clones, with some not included. Among about 220,000 clones listed, 82% were seen once. The sequenced material came from peripheral blood. The receptor source for this set is an elderly woman with COVID-19, enrolled during active disease.

The V and J genes are TRBV9 and TRBJ2-1; 10 bases are shared with TRBD2. The J segment lost 6 bases and the V segment lost 2 bases, leaving 5 bases of the junction unmatched. The CDR3 loop spans 15 amino acids. Germline V CDR1 and CDR2: SGDLS, YYNGEE. CDR3 in amino acids: CASSVTSGKTNEQFF. For the CDR3, the DNA is TGTGCCAGCAGCGTTACTAGCGGGAAAACCAATGAGCAGTTCTTC.

This chain joins TRBV2 and TRBJ1-2; no definite D call. V lost 3 bases, J lost 4 bases, and 9 bases lay in between. The CDR3 contains 13 residues. Per germline, CDR1 SNHLY and CDR2 FYNNEI. The CDR3 here is CASSDSRFYGYTF. The CDR3 DNA is TGTGCCAGCAGTGACTCACGGTTCTATGGCTACACCTTC.

This clone was detected only a few times. The V and J genes are TRBV20-1 and TRBJ1-2; D not certain. V was trimmed by 4 bases and J by 4 bases, leaving 7 bases between them. Germline CDR1 is DFQATT and CDR2 is SNEGSKA (reference sequence). The CDR3 has 11 amino acids. CDR3: CSATPVYGYTF. CDR3 DNA: TGCAGTGCTACGCCAGTCTATGGCTACACCTTC.

The rearrangement uses TRBV4-2 and TRBJ2-3; D not certain. Germline V lookup: CDR1 LGHNA, CDR2 YNFKEQ. V shed 1 base and J shed 5 bases, with 10 bases lying between them. The CDR3 is made up of 14 amino acids. CDR3 region: CASSQVQALDTQYF. CDR3 DNA sequence: TGTGCCAGCAGCCAAGTTCAGGCCCTAGATACGCAGTATTTT.

J is TRBJ2-1 and V is TRBV29-1; no clear D. The CDR3 is 10 amino acids. Germline lookup yields CDR1 SQVTM and CDR2 ANQGSEA. V was trimmed by 6 bases and J by 9 bases, leaving 9 bases between them. CDR3 sequence (DNA): TGCAGCGTATACCGGAGTGAGCAGTTCTTC. Encoded protein: CSVYRSEQFF.

The chain links TRBV3-1 (or the pseudogene TRBV3-2) to TRBJ2-4, with D perhaps TRBD2 (5 bases). Germline V gives CDR1 LGHDT, CDR2 YNNKEL (reference sequence). V was trimmed by 5 bases and J by 5 bases, leaving 16 bases between them. The CDR3 has 15 residues. In DNA, the CDR3 is TGTGCCAGCAGCATAACTAGGACGGGCCAAAACATTCAGTACTTC. This sequence encodes CASSITRTGQNIQYF.

This clone was picked up one time. The J gene is TRBJ1-6, the V gene TRBV9; tentative D call: TRBD1 (5 bases). V was clipped by 3 bases and J by 6 bases, with 13 bases between them. The CDR3 length is 15 residues. From germline, CDR1 is SGDLS and CDR2 YYNGEE. CDR3 nucleotide sequence: TGTGCCAGCAGCGGGCCGGGACTGATTAATTCACCCCTCCACTTT. This sequence encodes CASSGPGLINSPLHF.

V and J are TRBV30 and TRBJ1-5; D is perhaps TRBD1 (6 bases). Germline CDR1 is GTSNPN and CDR2 is SVGIG (reference sequence). V was cut by 5 bases and J by 6 bases, with 14 bases left in between. This CDR3 is built from 13 residues. In DNA form, the CDR3 reads TGTGCCTGGGGCCCAGGGGTCGGTCAGCCCCAGCATTTT. Residues: CAWGPGVGQPQHF. Together with reference TRBV30 and TRBJ1-5, the CDR3 gives the full variable domain: SQTIHQWPATLVQPVGSPLSLECTVEGTSNPNLYWYRQAAGRGLQLLFYSVGIGQISSEVPQNLSASRPQDRQFILSSKKLLLSDSGFYLCAWGPGVGQPQHFGDGTRLSIL.

In this sample, this clone turned up once. The J gene is TRBJ1-4, the V gene TRBV6-5; 7 bases agree with TRBD1. J gave up 8 bases and V 7 bases, and 13 bases lay outside the gene matches. Germline V lookup: CDR1 MNHEY, CDR2 SVGAGI. The CDR3 sequence is 15 residues long. CDR3 DNA: TGTGCCAGCACCAGCAGACAGGGCTGGGGAGAAAAACTGTTTTTT. Residues: CASTSRQGWGEKLFF.

This clone turned up a few times. CDR3 nucleotide sequence: TGTGCCAGCAGTTACGGACAGGGCAATCAGCCCCAGCATTTT. Translated: CASSYGQGNQPQHF. V and J are TRBV19 and TRBJ1-5; TRBD1 aligns across 7 bases. The CDR3 is made up of 14 amino acids. Trimming cost V 9 bases and J 2 bases; bases outside gene matches: 7. Germline-derived CDR1 and CDR2 are LNHDA and SQIVND (reference sequence).